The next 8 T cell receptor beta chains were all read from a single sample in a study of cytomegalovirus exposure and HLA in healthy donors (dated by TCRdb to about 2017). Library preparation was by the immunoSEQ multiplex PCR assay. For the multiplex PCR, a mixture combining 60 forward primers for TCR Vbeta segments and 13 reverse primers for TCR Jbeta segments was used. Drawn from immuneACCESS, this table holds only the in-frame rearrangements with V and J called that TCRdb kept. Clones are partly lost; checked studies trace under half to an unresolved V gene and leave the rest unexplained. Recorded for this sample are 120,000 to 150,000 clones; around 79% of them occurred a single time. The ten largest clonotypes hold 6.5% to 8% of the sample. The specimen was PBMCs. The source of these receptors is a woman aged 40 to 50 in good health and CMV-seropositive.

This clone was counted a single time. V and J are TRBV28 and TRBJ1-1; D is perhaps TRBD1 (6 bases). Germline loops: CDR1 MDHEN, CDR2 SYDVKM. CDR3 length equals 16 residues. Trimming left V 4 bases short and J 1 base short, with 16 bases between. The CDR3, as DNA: TGTGCCAGCAGTTCCCCTCGGACAGACAGGAACACTGAAGCTTTCTTT. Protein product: CASSSPRTDRNTEAFF.

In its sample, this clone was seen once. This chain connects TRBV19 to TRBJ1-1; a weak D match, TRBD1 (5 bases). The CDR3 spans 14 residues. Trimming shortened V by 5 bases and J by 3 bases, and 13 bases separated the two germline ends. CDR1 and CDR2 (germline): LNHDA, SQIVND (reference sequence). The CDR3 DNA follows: TGTGCCAGTAGTTCGCAGGGAATGGACACTGAAGCTTTCTTT. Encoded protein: CASSSQGMDTEAFF.

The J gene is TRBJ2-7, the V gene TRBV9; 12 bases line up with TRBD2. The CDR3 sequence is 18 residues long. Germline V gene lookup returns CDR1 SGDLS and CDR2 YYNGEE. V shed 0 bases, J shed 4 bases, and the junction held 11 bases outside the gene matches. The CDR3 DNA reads TGTGCCAGCAGCGTAGCGGCTAGCGGGGGGGCTGGAGGATACGAGCAGTACTTC. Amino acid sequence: CASSVAASGGAGGYEQYF.

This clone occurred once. CDR3 in amino acids: CASSSGTGAYEQYF. The CDR3 region has the DNA TGTGCCAGCAGTTCCGGGACAGGAGCCTACGAGCAGTACTTC. This chain uses TRBV28 with TRBJ2-7; 8 bases map to TRBD1. The CDR3 length is 14 residues. Looked up from germline, CDR1 is MDHEN and CDR2 is SYDVKM. The junction had 4 bases not matched to a gene; V was cut back by 4 bases and J by 2 bases. The entire variable domain, with the rest obtained from reference TRBV28 and TRBJ2-7, is as follows: DVKVTQSSRYLVKRTGEKVFLECVQDMDHENMFWYRQDPGLGLRLIYFSYDVKMKEKGDIPEGYSVSREKKERFSLILESASTNQTSMYLCASSSGTGAYEQYFGPGTRLTVT.

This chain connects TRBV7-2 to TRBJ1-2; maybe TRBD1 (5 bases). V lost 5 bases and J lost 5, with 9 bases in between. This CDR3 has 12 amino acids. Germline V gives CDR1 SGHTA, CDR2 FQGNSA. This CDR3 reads CASSEDIYGYTF. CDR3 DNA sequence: TGTGCCAGCAGCGAGGACATTTATGGCTACACCTTC.

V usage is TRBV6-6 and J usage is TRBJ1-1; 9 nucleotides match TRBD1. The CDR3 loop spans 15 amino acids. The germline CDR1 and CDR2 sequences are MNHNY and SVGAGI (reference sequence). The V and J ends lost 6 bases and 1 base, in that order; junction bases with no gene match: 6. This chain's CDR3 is CASRAGTGTNTEAFF. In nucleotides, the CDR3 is TGTGCCAGCAGAGCCGGGACAGGGACGAACACTGAAGCTTTCTTT.

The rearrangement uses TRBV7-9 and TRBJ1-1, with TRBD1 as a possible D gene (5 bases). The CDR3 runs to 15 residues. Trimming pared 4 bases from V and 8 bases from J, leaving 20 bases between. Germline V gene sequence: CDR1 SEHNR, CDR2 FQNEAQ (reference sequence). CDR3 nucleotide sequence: TGTGCCAGCAGCTCGAATCTGGGTAGGACACGAGAAGCTTTCTTT. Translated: CASSSNLGRTREAFF. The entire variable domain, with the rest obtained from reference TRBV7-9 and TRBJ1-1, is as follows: DTGVSQNPRHKITKRGQNVTFRCDPISEHNRLYWYRQTLGQGPEFLTYFQNEAQLEKSRLLSDRFSAERPKGSFSTLEIQRTEQGDSAMYLCASSSNLGRTREAFFGQGTRLTVV.

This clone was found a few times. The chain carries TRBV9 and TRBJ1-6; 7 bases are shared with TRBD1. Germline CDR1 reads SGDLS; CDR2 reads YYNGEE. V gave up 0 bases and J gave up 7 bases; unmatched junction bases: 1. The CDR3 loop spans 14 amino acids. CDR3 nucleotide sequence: TGTGCCAGCAGCGTAGAGGGACAGAATTCACCCCTCCACTTT. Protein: CASSVEGQNSPLHF.